A selection of T cell receptor beta chains follows, all from one sample in a study of shared clonotypes between healthy human individuals. Assay used: immunoSEQ multiplex PCR; TCRdb lists only in-frame clones, some missing. Of 700,000 or so clones listed, 72% are singletons. Sequencing was carried out using memory CD4+ T cells sorted from blood. The receptors come from a woman under 40 in good health. Each CDR3 is given with its conserved first and last residue. The order of the fields is V gene, clone size, D gene, J gene, CDR3 DNA, CDR3 protein. A D gene is named only where the DNA matches it firmly. Expanded clones get a size class; other rows say once, few or many, or leave the size out.

V gene: TRBV19; clone size: -; D gene: -; J gene: TRBJ1-2; CDR3 DNA: TGTGCCAGTGGTAAGGGAAGGAGCGGCTACACCTTC; CDR3 protein: CASGKGRSGYTF
V gene: TRBV7-9; clone size: -; D gene: TRBD2; J gene: TRBJ2-2; CDR3 DNA: TGTGCCAGCAGCTGGAAGCGGGAGGGCCTGTTCGGGGAGCTGTTTTTT; CDR3 protein: CASSWKREGLFGELFF
V gene: TRBV4-1; clone size: few; D gene: -; J gene: TRBJ2-3; CDR3 DNA: TGCGCCAGCAGCCAAGATCAAGCGGTAACTAGCACAGATACGCAGTATTTT; CDR3 protein: CASSQDQAVTSTDTQYF
V gene: TRBV4-1; clone size: once; D gene: -; J gene: TRBJ1-1; CDR3 DNA: TGCGCCAGCAGCCGGGGATCCGAAGCTTTCTTT; CDR3 protein: CASSRGSEAFF
V gene: TRBV27; clone size: -; D gene: TRBD2; J gene: TRBJ2-7; CDR3 DNA: TGTGCCAGCAGTTGGTTACTAGCGGGATTGGGGGAGCAGTACTTC; CDR3 protein: CASSWLLAGLGEQYF
V gene: TRBV5-1; clone size: -; D gene: -; J gene: TRBJ2-1; CDR3 DNA: TGCGCCAGCAGCGTCCCGAAAAGCTCCTACAATGAGCAGTTCTTC; CDR3 protein: CASSVPKSSYNEQFF
V gene: TRBV6-9; clone size: -; D gene: TRBD1; J gene: TRBJ1-6; CDR3 DNA: TGTGCCAGCCCCGGGACAGGGTGTACCTCCTATAATTCACCCCTCCACTTT; CDR3 protein: CASPGTGCTSYNSPLHF
V gene: TRBV5-1; clone size: -; D gene: -; J gene: TRBJ1-1; CDR3 DNA: TGCGCCAGCAGCTTGTTGGATAGGGGGATGAGTGAAGCTTTCTTT; CDR3 protein: CASSLLDRGMSEAFF
V gene: TRBV13; clone size: once; D gene: TRBD1; J gene: TRBJ2-2; CDR3 DNA: TGTGCCAGCAGCCTACGGACAGGGGTGGCCGGGGAGCTGTTTTTT; CDR3 protein: CASSLRTGVAGELFF
V gene: TRBV28; clone size: -; D gene: -; J gene: TRBJ1-2; CDR3 DNA: TGTGCCAGCAGTTCGCCTTTCTATGGCTACACCTTC; CDR3 protein: CASSSPFYGYTF